A selection of T cell receptor beta chains follows, all from one sample in a study of cytomegalovirus exposure and HLA in healthy donors. Here immunoSEQ multiplex PCR was the method, and the copy in TCRdb shows in-frame clones only, minus some. This sample yields around 180,000 clones, of which about 73% are seen a single time; about 13% belongs to the top ten. Material for sequencing was PBMCs. Every receptor here comes from a woman aged 45-59 years in good health and CMV-seropositive. Both conserved end residues are part of each CDR3. D genes are given only for firm matches. Clone size is stated in some rows and not others, as once, few, many or a class when expanded.

v_gene	j_gene	d_gene	abundance	len	CDR3aa	CDR3nt
TRBV7-9	TRBJ2-7	NA	NA	14	CASSLGVSSYEQYF	TGTGCCAGCAGCTTAGGAGTTTCTTCCTACGAGCAGTACTTC
TRBV4-1	TRBJ2-3	TRBD2	once	14	CASSQGLALDTQYF	TGCGCCAGCAGCCAAGGACTAGCGCTAGATACGCAGTATTTT
TRBV2	TRBJ1-6	NA	NA	14	CASSYRERDSPLHF	TGTGCCAGCAGCTACAGGGAAAGGGATTCACCCCTCCACTTT
TRBV9	TRBJ2-2	TRBD1	NA	11	CASQGAGELFF	TGTGCCTCTCAGGGGGCCGGGGAGCTGTTTTTT
TRBV19	TRBJ2-3	TRBD2	NA	13	CASTPGGLDTQYF	TGTGCCAGTACCCCGGGAGGACTAGATACGCAGTATTTT
TRBV9	TRBJ2-3	TRBD2	NA	17	CASSSRPLAGFTDTQYF	TGTGCCAGCAGCTCCAGACCACTAGCGGGGTTCACAGATACGCAGTATTTT
TRBV9	TRBJ1-2	NA	NA	13	CASSVSQGYGYTF	TGTGCCAGCAGCGTGTCCCAGGGATATGGCTACACCTTC
TRBV19	TRBJ2-3	TRBD2	NA	17	CASSSRTSGVATDTQYF	TGTGCCAGTAGTTCCCGGACTAGCGGGGTAGCGACAGATACGCAGTATTTT
TRBV7-4	TRBJ2-4	TRBD1	NA	17	CASSLGTGNLAKNIQYF	TGTGCCAGCAGCCTCGGGACAGGGAACCTAGCCAAAAACATTCAGTACTTC
TRBV18	TRBJ1-2	TRBD1	NA	15	CASSPTGAGGYGYTF	TGTGCCAGCTCACCAACAGGGGCAGGGGGCTATGGCTACACCTTC
TRBV7-9	TRBJ1-4	NA	NA	15	CASSAGAGANEKLFF	TGTGCCAGCAGCGCAGGCGCAGGGGCGAATGAAAAACTGTTTTTT
TRBV7-7	TRBJ1-2	TRBD1	NA	14	CASSWDRTRYGYTF	TGTGCCAGCAGCTGGGACAGGACCCGCTATGGCTACACCTTC
TRBV6-1	TRBJ1-5	NA	NA	14	CASSEAVPYQPQHF	TGTGCCAGCAGTGAAGCTGTCCCGTATCAGCCCCAGCATTTT
TRBV5-1	TRBJ1-1	NA	once	14	CASRNAGMNTEAFF	TGCGCCAGCAGAAACGCAGGGATGAACACTGAAGCTTTCTTT
TRBV19	TRBJ2-3	TRBD1	few	14	CASSPRQGSWTQYF	TGTGCCAGTAGTCCCCGACAGGGATCGTGGACGCAGTATTTT
TRBV9	TRBJ2-7	NA	NA	13	CASSVNSLYEQYF	TGTGCCAGCAGCGTAAATAGCCTCTACGAGCAGTACTTC
TRBV30	TRBJ1-1	TRBD1	few	16	CAWRGQVVFGLTEAFF	TGTGCCTGGAGAGGACAGGTGGTTTTTGGACTCACTGAAGCTTTCTTT
TRBV7-9	TRBJ2-7	NA	NA	13	CASTPAHPGEQYF	TGTGCCAGCACGCCCGCGCACCCAGGGGAGCAGTACTTC
TRBV12-5	TRBJ1-5	NA	NA	14	CASEIDGGNQPQHF	TGTGCTAGTGAAATCGACGGAGGCAATCAGCCCCAGCATTTT
TRBV30	TRBJ1-1	NA	NA	13	CAWSVRVWTEAFF	TGTGCCTGGAGTGTCCGGGTTTGGACTGAAGCTTTCTTT
TRBV7-9	TRBJ2-5	NA	NA	16	CASSLVGFPERETQYF	TGTGCCAGCAGCTTAGTAGGGTTCCCCGAGCGGGAGACCCAGTACTTC
TRBV9	TRBJ2-3	TRBD2	NA	18	CASSYSGGPLSSTDTQYF	TGTGCCAGCAGCTATAGCGGGGGGCCTCTTTCGAGCACAGATACGCAGTATTTT
TRBV4-1	TRBJ2-3	NA	NA	14	CASSHPGRKDTQYF	TGCGCCAGCAGCCACCCGGGGAGAAAAGATACGCAGTATTTT
TRBV11-3	TRBJ2-3	NA	once	14	CASSHTLSTDTQYF	TGTGCCAGCAGCCACACGCTTAGCACAGATACGCAGTATTTT
TRBV19	TRBJ1-4	TRBD1	NA	17	CASSIGARGPTNEKLFF	TGTGCCAGTAGTATAGGTGCCAGGGGGCCAACTAATGAAAAACTGTTTTTT
TRBV25-1	TRBJ2-3	TRBD1	NA	13	CASMDRQRDTQYF	TGTGCCAGCATGGACAGGCAACGGGATACGCAGTATTTT
TRBV11-1	TRBJ2-4	TRBD2	NA	17	CASSPRRGGLAKNIQYF	TGTGCCAGCAGCCCGCGGCGGGGGGGCTTAGCCAAAAACATTCAGTACTTC
TRBV29-1	TRBJ1-1	TRBD1	NA	16	CSVPNRDRGLVAEAFF	TGCAGCGTCCCTAACCGGGACAGGGGGCTGGTCGCTGAAGCTTTCTTT
TRBV6-4	TRBJ1-6	NA	many	13	CASSDAENSPLHF	TGTGCCAGCAGTGACGCGGAGAATTCACCCCTCCACTTT
TRBV9	TRBJ2-3	NA	NA	16	CASSPQVGLYTDTQYF	TGTGCCAGCAGCCCCCAGGTGGGACTTTACACAGATACGCAGTATTTT
TRBV18	TRBJ1-1	NA	once	14	CASSRKTGNTEAFF	TGTGCCAGCTCGCGTAAGACAGGGAACACTGAAGCTTTCTTT
TRBV5-1	TRBJ1-1	NA	few	15	CASSPGTTRNTEAFF	TGCGCCAGCAGCCCAGGGACAACCAGGAACACTGAAGCTTTCTTT
TRBV7-8	TRBJ2-1	TRBD1	NA	15	CASSRRDRARNEQFF	TGTGCCAGCAGCCGTCGGGACAGGGCTAGGAATGAGCAGTTCTTC
TRBV2	TRBJ1-4	NA	once	14	CAGSVSRGLEKLFF	TGTGCCGGCAGTGTCTCGCGGGGGCTTGAAAAACTGTTTTTT
TRBV5-1	TRBJ1-1	TRBD1	once	14	CASSSGTGVSEAFF	TGCGCCAGCAGCTCCGGGACAGGGGTCAGTGAAGCTTTCTTT
TRBV7-3	TRBJ1-6	NA	NA	13	CASSFTYNSPLHF	TGTGCCAGCAGCTTTACCTATAATTCACCCCTCCACTTT
TRBV6-5	TRBJ2-7	NA	NA	15	CASIKSRDSPYEQYF	TGTGCCAGCATTAAAAGCCGTGACAGTCCCTACGAGCAGTACTTC
TRBV4-1	TRBJ2-3	TRBD2	NA	14	CASSEGGGADTQYF	TGCGCCAGCAGCGAGGGCGGGGGGGCAGATACGCAGTATTTT
TRBV27	TRBJ2-1	TRBD2	few	18	CASSQGLAGGPRYNEQFF	TGTGCCAGCAGTCAGGGACTAGCGGGGGGGCCTCGATACAATGAGCAGTTCTTC
TRBV19	TRBJ1-3	NA	NA	16	CASSIGTPLSGNTIYF	TGTGCCAGTAGTATCGGGACACCACTTTCTGGAAACACCATATATTTT
TRBV18	TRBJ1-5	NA	NA	14	CASSPPGHNQPQHF	TGTGCCAGCTCACCACCGGGCCACAATCAGCCCCAGCATTTT
TRBV6-1	TRBJ2-2	NA	once	14	CASSWAENTGELFF	TGTGCCAGCAGCTGGGCAGAGAACACCGGGGAGCTGTTTTTT
TRBV27	TRBJ2-1	NA	NA	13	CASSLSGLNEQFF	TGTGCCAGCAGTTTATCAGGACTTAATGAGCAGTTCTTC
TRBV5-4	TRBJ2-7	TRBD1	NA	18	CASSPDRALPLPSYEQYF	TGTGCCAGCAGCCCCGACAGGGCTCTCCCTCTTCCCTCCTACGAGCAGTACTTC
TRBV5-1	TRBJ2-2	NA	NA	14	CASSLGDNTGELFF	TGCGCCAGCAGCTTAGGGGATAACACCGGGGAGCTGTTTTTT
TRBV27	TRBJ2-7	TRBD2	few	13	CASSGGSSYEQYF	TGTGCCAGCAGCGGGGGGAGCTCCTACGAGCAGTACTTC
TRBV6-1	TRBJ2-5	TRBD1	once	16	CASSEAGTGGRETQYF	TGTGCCAGCAGTGAAGCCGGGACAGGGGGCCGGGAGACCCAGTACTTC
TRBV6-6	TRBJ1-4	TRBD1	NA	16	CASSFGQGGSNEKLFF	TGTGCCAGCAGTTTCGGACAGGGTGGGTCTAATGAAAAACTGTTTTTT
TRBV10-3	TRBJ2-7	TRBD2	NA	18	CAISERIAGGPISYEQYF	TGTGCCATCAGTGAGAGAATAGCGGGGGGGCCGATCTCCTACGAGCAGTACTTC
TRBV4-2	TRBJ2-2	TRBD1	NA	16	CASSQARQGDHGELFF	TGTGCCAGCAGCCAAGCACGCCAGGGGGATCACGGGGAGCTGTTTTTT
TRBV2	TRBJ2-5	TRBD1	once	15	CASSESTGAGETQYF	TGTGCCAGCAGTGAATCCACAGGGGCGGGAGAGACCCAGTACTTC
TRBV9	TRBJ2-5	NA	NA	13	CASSVGQEETQYF	TGTGCCAGCAGCGTAGGGCAGGAAGAGACCCAGTACTTC
TRBV5-1	TRBJ2-3	TRBD1	NA	14	CASSRQGATDTQYF	TGCGCCAGCAGTAGACAGGGGGCCACAGATACGCAGTATTTT
TRBV9	TRBJ2-7	NA	NA	15	CASSVAAGKSYEQYF	TGTGCCAGCAGCGTAGCGGCAGGTAAATCCTACGAGCAGTACTTC
TRBV6-1	TRBJ1-2	NA	once	14	CASSEARGYYGYTF	TGTGCCAGCAGTGAAGCGCGAGGATACTATGGCTACACCTTC
TRBV7-3	TRBJ1-4	NA	few	15	CASSTVLTTNEKLFF	TGTGCCAGCAGCACGGTGCTTACAACTAATGAAAAACTGTTTTTT
TRBV7-9	TRBJ1-1	TRBD1	NA	15	CASSLGGGRNTEAFF	TGTGCCAGCAGCTTAGGAGGGGGCCGGAACACTGAAGCTTTCTTT